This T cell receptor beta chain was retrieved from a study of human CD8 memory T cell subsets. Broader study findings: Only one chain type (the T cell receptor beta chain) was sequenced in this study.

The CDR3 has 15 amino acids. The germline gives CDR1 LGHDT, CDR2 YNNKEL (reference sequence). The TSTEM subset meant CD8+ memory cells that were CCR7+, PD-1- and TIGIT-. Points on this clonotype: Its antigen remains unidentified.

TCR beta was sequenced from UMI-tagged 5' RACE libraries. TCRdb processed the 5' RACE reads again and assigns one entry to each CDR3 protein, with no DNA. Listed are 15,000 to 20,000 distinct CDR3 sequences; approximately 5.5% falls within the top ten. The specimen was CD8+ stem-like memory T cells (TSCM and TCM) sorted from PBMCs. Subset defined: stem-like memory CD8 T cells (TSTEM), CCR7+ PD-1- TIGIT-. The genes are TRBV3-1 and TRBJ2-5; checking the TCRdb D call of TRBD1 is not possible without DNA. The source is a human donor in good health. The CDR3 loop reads CASSYPGHKVETQYF.